This T cell receptor (beta chain) was sequenced in a study of blood T cell repertoires in COVID-19. With 4 bases clipped from V and 6 bases from J, the junction kept 11 bases outside the gene matches. The CDR3 length is 17 residues. Germline V gene data show CDR1 as SGHDN and CDR2 as FVKESK. The method was immunoSEQ multiplex PCR; TCRdb's version includes in-frame clones alone and lacks a portion of them. The table records 150,000 to 200,000 clones, more than 75% of them present only once. This clonotype was obtained from a human donor in a cohort sampled during active COVID-19. J is TRBJ2-7 and V is TRBV14; 14 bases agree with TRBD2. The sequenced sample consisted of peripheral blood. CDR3 region: CASSPHWTSGRLVEQYF. For the CDR3, the DNA is TGTGCCAGCAGCCCCCACTGGACTAGCGGGAGGTTAGTCGAGCAGTACTTC. The full variable domain, with the rest looked up from reference TRBV14 and TRBJ2-7, is EAGVTQFPSHSVIEKGQTVTLRCDPISGHDNLYWYRRVMGKEIKFLLHFVKESKQDESGMPNNRFLAERTGGTYSTLKVQPAELEDSGVYFCASSPHWTSGRLVEQYFGPGTRLTVT.